The rows below give T cell receptor beta chains drawn from one sample of a study of shared clonotypes between healthy human individuals. TCRdb's copy holds only in-frame clones and misses some; the assay was immunoSEQ multiplex PCR. Here the sample spans roughly 640,000 clones, approximately 97% being singletons. The material sequenced was naive CD4+ T cells sorted from blood. The receptors stem from a woman aged 25 to 39 in good health. Both conserved end residues are part of each CDR3. The order of the fields is CDR3 protein, V gene, J gene.

CAWSVLGLASTGELFF	TRBV30	TRBJ2-2
CASSLSPVVEQYF	TRBV28	TRBJ2-7
CASSLTVLAPDTQYF	TRBV18	TRBJ2-3
CAISDPLAKNIQYF	TRBV10-3	TRBJ2-4
CASSYDRANTGELFF	TRBV6-5	TRBJ2-2
CASSLAVETQYF	TRBV5-6	TRBJ2-5
CASSYRGPPHF	TRBV28	TRBJ1-5
CASSKQGQGVSSYEQYF	TRBV19	TRBJ2-7
CARDRLDQETQYF	TRBV6-6	TRBJ2-5
CASSPTGTPNTEAFF	TRBV18	TRBJ1-1
CASSLVSGSNEQFF	TRBV5-1	TRBJ2-1
CSARLYNEQFF	TRBV20-1	TRBJ2-1
CASSLEDRGTQYF	TRBV28	TRBJ2-5
CASGRANQGDTIYF	TRBV27	TRBJ1-3